This is a list of T cell receptor beta chains from one sample in a study. TCRdb independently ran MiXCR on the RT-PCR reads; one entry per CDR3 protein. The sample gives more than 600,000 distinct CDR3 sequences, over 12% of which show up once; 3.6% is in the top ten. The specimen was memory CD4+ T cells from blood. All receptors come from a female donor in good health, serving as a healthy control. CDR3s include the opening cysteine and the closing phenylalanine or tryptophan. Each record gives: V gene, CDR3 length, clone size, CDR3 protein. Not every row has a clone size; where given, it reads once, few, many or a size class.

V: TRBV5-1
length: 15
size: many
CDR3: CASSLGYGGSMTGFF

V: TRBV11-1
length: 15
size: many
CDR3: CASSLGRGSTDTQYF

V: TRBV6-9
length: 16
size: few
CDR3: CASSRFVLAGSYEQYF

V: TRBV20-1
length: 12
size: many
CDR3: CSARAVQETQYF

V: TRBV7-3
length: 18
size: NA
CDR3: CASSSTGGGLAGANVLTF

V: TRBV10-3
length: 15
size: many
CDR3: CAISATGLAGAEQYF

V: TRBV7-3
length: 16
size: NA
CDR3: CASSQDRGSNYNEQFF

V: TRBV7-2
length: 14
size: many
CDR3: CASSGQGAYSPLHF

V: TRBV7-2
length: 14
size: many
CDR3: CASSLGLANYEQYF

V: TRBV24-1
length: 15
size: NA
CDR3: CATSDPRGFQETQYF

V: TRBV7-9
length: 16
size: NA
CDR3: CASSLITGGTVGEQFF

V: TRBV4-1
length: 13
size: many
CDR3: CASRYRDTGELFF

V: TRBV7-7
length: 15
size: NA
CDR3: CASSLGREGRETQYF

V: TRBV5-1
length: 15
size: few
CDR3: CASRQQGEYNEKLFF

V: TRBV5-1
length: 16
size: NA
CDR3: CASSLVGGSPYNEQFF

V: TRBV20-1
length: 15
size: many
CDR3: CSAAGAKSSYNEQFF

V: TRBV20-1
length: 11
size: NA
CDR3: CSAPPDRRAFF

V: TRBV11-2
length: 13
size: many
CDR3: CASSIQGTDTQYF

V: TRBV5-5
length: 15
size: NA
CDR3: CASSPGGGWRTEAFF

V: TRBV5-1
length: 13
size: NA
CDR3: CASSLGQGREAFF